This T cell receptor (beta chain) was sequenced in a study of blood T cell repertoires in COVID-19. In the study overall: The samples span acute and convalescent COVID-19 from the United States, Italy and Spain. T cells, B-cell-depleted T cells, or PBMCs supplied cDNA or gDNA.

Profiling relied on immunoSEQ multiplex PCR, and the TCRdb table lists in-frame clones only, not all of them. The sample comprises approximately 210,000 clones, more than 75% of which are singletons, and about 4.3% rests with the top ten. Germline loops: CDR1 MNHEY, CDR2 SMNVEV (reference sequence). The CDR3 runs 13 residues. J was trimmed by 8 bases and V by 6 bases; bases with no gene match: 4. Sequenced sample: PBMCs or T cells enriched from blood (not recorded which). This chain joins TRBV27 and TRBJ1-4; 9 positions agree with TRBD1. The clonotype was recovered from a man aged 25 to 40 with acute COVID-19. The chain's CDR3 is CASRQGAQEKLFF. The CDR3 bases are TGTGCCAGCAGACAGGGGGCGCAGGAAAAACTGTTTTTT. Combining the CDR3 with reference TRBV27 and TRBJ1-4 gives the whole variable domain EAQVTQNPRYLITVTGKKLTVTCSQNMNHEYMSWYRQDPGLGLRQIYYSMNVEVTDKGDVPEGYKVSRKEKRNFPLILESPSPNQTSLYFCASRQGAQEKLFFGSGTQLSVL.